The T cell receptor beta chain under discussion was sequenced for a study of T cells expressing NK-cell markers. One entry per CDR3 protein, without DNA, is what TCRdb gives after re-calling the 5' RACE reads. The table for this sample gives some 340,000 distinct CDR3 sequences. Germline lookup yields CDR1 LGHDT and CDR2 YNNKEL (reference sequence). The CDR3 has 15 residues. V and J are TRBV3-1 and TRBJ2-2; TCRdb gives TRBD2 as the D gene, but with no DNA this cannot be confirmed. This TCR was recovered from a man aged 18-70 years in good health. Input material: blood T cells: a sorted CD56 or NKG2C T cell subset, CD4+ or CD8+ T cells, or bulk PBMC T cells (not recorded which). CDR3: CASSGGGSNTGELFF.